The rows below give T cell receptor beta chains drawn from one sample of a study of cytomegalovirus exposure and HLA in healthy donors. The data were produced by immunoSEQ multiplex PCR, yet TCRdb's version contains in-frame clones alone and is incomplete. The profile covers over 80,000 clones, with roughly 63% appearing a single time and around 5.6% taken by the ten largest. What was sequenced was PBMCs. The receptors were sampled from a boy aged 5-17 years in good health and CMV-seropositive. The CDR3 runs from the conserved cysteine through the conserved F or W. The D gene is left open where the match is weak. For some rows the clone size is stated as once, few or many, or as a class when expanded; others skip it.

v_gene	j_gene	d_gene	abundance	CDR3nt	CDR3aa
TRBV5-8	TRBJ1-3	-	few	TGTGCCAGCAGCTTGTCCCTCGTTTCTGGAAACACCATATATTTT	CASSLSLVSGNTIYF
TRBV13	TRBJ2-6	TRBD1	few	TGTGCCAGCAGCTCACAGGGGACGGGGGCCAACGTCCTGACTTTC	CASSSQGTGANVLTF
TRBV4-2	TRBJ2-5	TRBD2	-	TGTGCCAGCAGCCAAGATTTCGGGACTAGCGGGAGTGGCCAAGAGACCCAGTACTTC	CASSQDFGTSGSGQETQYF
TRBV5-8	TRBJ1-1	-	-	TGTGCCAGCAGCGCGGGAATAGGCATGAACACTGAAGCTTTCTTT	CASSAGIGMNTEAFF
TRBV19	TRBJ2-3	TRBD2	few	TGTGCCAGTAGTCCCCGGACTAGCGGTCCAGATACGCAGTATTTT	CASSPRTSGPDTQYF
TRBV4-1	TRBJ1-5	-	-	TGCGCCAGCAGCCAAACGGCAGGGAAGCAGCCCCAGCATTTT	CASSQTAGKQPQHF
TRBV30	TRBJ2-1	TRBD1	-	TGTGCCTCGACCGGGACAGTATACAATGAGCAGTTCTTC	CASTGTVYNEQFF
TRBV5-4	TRBJ1-6	-	-	TGTGCCAGCAGCGCGGAGAACTATAATTCACCCCTCCACTTT	CASSAENYNSPLHF
TRBV15	TRBJ1-5	-	-	TGTGCCACCAGCAGAGTATCCTCGGGGTTCCCCTTAAATCAGCCCCAGCATTTT	CATSRVSSGFPLNQPQHF
TRBV7-9	TRBJ1-2	-	-	TGTGCCAGCAGTCAAGCAGGCTATGGCTACACCTTC	CASSQAGYGYTF
TRBV5-1	TRBJ2-1	-	-	TGCGCCAGCTCGGCCGAACTAGGGTCTAGGAATGAGCAGTTCTTC	CASSAELGSRNEQFF
TRBV9	TRBJ1-3	TRBD1	-	TGTGCCAGCAGCGATCCGGACAGGGTCTCTGGAAACACCATATATTTT	CASSDPDRVSGNTIYF
TRBV18	TRBJ1-3	TRBD1	-	TGTGCCAGCTCACCAGTCGTAAACAGGGGGAGCGGAAACACCATATATTTT	CASSPVVNRGSGNTIYF
TRBV7-2	TRBJ1-1	TRBD1	-	TGTGCCAGCAGCCCAGGACAGGGGAACACTGAAGCTTTCTTT	CASSPGQGNTEAFF
TRBV18	TRBJ1-4	TRBD1	few	TGTGCCAGCTCAAGGTCAGGGGGCCTTAATGAAAAACTGTTTTTT	CASSRSGGLNEKLFF
TRBV2	TRBJ1-5	TRBD1	-	TGTGCCAGCAGAGGCAGGGGGCCTAATCAGCCCCAGCATTTT	CASRGRGPNQPQHF
TRBV6-6	TRBJ2-7	-	once	TGTGCCAGCAGTTACTTTGGAGGGGAGCAGTACTTC	CASSYFGGEQYF
TRBV7-8	TRBJ1-1	TRBD1	-	TGTGCCAGCAGCCCGAGGACAGGGCGGAACACTGAAGCTTTCTTT	CASSPRTGRNTEAFF
TRBV9	TRBJ2-3	TRBD2	-	TGTGCCAGCAGCCTCTGGGGAGGGGGCACAGATACGCAGTATTTT	CASSLWGGGTDTQYF
TRBV6-1	TRBJ1-1	-	-	TGTGCCAGCAGTGAGGTTTCAGGGTTAAGAGAAGCTTTCTTT	CASSEVSGLREAFF
TRBV29-1	TRBJ2-2	TRBD1	once	TGCAGCGTTGTAGGGGCGGACAGGGGAAGTCAGTGGGGGGAGCTGTTTTTT	CSVVGADRGSQWGELFF
TRBV14	TRBJ2-1	TRBD2	once	TGTGCCAGCAGCCAACCGGGACTAGCTTTCGGAGAGCAGTTCTTC	CASSQPGLAFGEQFF
TRBV4-2	TRBJ2-7	-	-	TGTGCCAGCAGCCAGACAACAGGGAGTTTCCCCTACGAGCAGTACTTC	CASSQTTGSFPYEQYF
TRBV20-1	TRBJ2-1	-	-	TGCAGTGCTACCTATTACAATGAGCAGTTCTTC	CSATYYNEQFF
TRBV19	TRBJ1-3	TRBD1	few	TGTGCCAGTACCAAGGGACAGGGCCGCTCTGGAAACACCATATATTTT	CASTKGQGRSGNTIYF
TRBV5-1	TRBJ1-2	TRBD1	-	TGCGCCAGCAGCTATGGGACAGGCCGGCACTATGGCTACACCTTC	CASSYGTGRHYGYTF
TRBV7-9	TRBJ1-4	TRBD1	-	TGTGCCAGCAGCTCAAAAGAATGGACAGGTTATAATGAAAAACTGTTTTTT	CASSSKEWTGYNEKLFF
TRBV5-5	TRBJ2-5	-	-	TGTGCCAGCAGCTTCGAGCGGGAGACCCAGTACTTC	CASSFERETQYF
TRBV29-1	TRBJ2-4	-	-	TGCAGCGTTGAATCCCTAGCCCAAAACATTCAGTACTTC	CSVESLAQNIQYF
TRBV25-1	TRBJ2-7	TRBD1	-	TGTGCCAGCAGTGCAGGACAGGGATACTACGAGCAGTACTTC	CASSAGQGYYEQYF
TRBV10-3	TRBJ2-7	-	-	TGTGCCATCAGTGAGTCGTTGAGCGGGTCCCCCTACGAGCAGTACTTC	CAISESLSGSPYEQYF
TRBV5-6	TRBJ1-4	TRBD1	few	TGTGCCAGCAGCTACAGGGGAGACGAAAAACTGTTTTTT	CASSYRGDEKLFF
TRBV5-1	TRBJ2-5	-	-	TGCGCCAGCAGCTTGGAACCATACAGACGAAATCCCACGGCCCAGTACTTC	CASSLEPYRRNPTAQYF
TRBV9	TRBJ2-7	-	-	TGTGCCAGCAGCCCAGGGGCTAGCAGCTCCTACGAGCAGTACTTC	CASSPGASSSYEQYF
TRBV27	TRBJ1-2	TRBD1	few	TGTGCCAGCAGCGAGAGACAGGGCTGGGACTATGGCTACACCTTC	CASSERQGWDYGYTF
TRBV27	TRBJ1-5	TRBD1	once	TGTGCCAGCAGTCCAGACAGGGGGTCGGGTAATCAGCCCCAGCATTTT	CASSPDRGSGNQPQHF